A single sample is the source of the 3 T cell receptor beta chains below, sequenced in a study of T cell repertoires in cytomegalovirus infection. A single record per CDR3 protein comes from TCRdb applying MiXCR to the reads. Found here are 450,000 to 600,000 distinct CDR3 sequences, about 11% of them singletons; the top ten hold 10%. Sequencing input: PBMCs. These receptors originate from a human donor in good health (CMV status not recorded). Some clones in this sample may be carry-over from other donors' samples.

The table lists this clonotype with many counts. CDR3 protein: CASSSKGLNTEAFF. The CDR3 DNA follows: TGTGCCAGCAGCTCAAAGGGGCTGAACACTGAAGCTTTCTTT. The chain combines TRBV12-3 or TRBV12-4 with TRBJ1-1, with D perhaps TRBD1 (5 bases). V was cut by 6 bases and J by 0 bases, with 11 bases left in between. CDR3 size: 14 residues.

This clonotype was observed at least ten times. The chain's CDR3 is CASSEGGDTGELFF. CDR3 sequence (DNA): TGTGCCAGCAGTGAAGGGGGGGACACCGGGGAGCTGTTTTTT. V and J are TRBV2 and TRBJ2-2, with D possibly being TRBD2 (6 bases). CDR1 SNHLY and CDR2 FYNNEI come from the germline V gene. V gave up 1 base and J gave up 3 bases, with 6 bases separating them. The CDR3 sequence is 14 residues long.

This clonotype appeared many times. The V call is TRBV6-1, the J call TRBJ2-2; 16 bases are shared with TRBD2. CDR3 size: 20 residues. V gave up 5 bases and J gave up 6 bases; unmatched junction bases: 15. Looked up from germline, CDR1 is MNHNS and CDR2 is SASEGT. DNA of the CDR3: TGTGCCAGCAGTTCACTACCCGGGACTAGCGGGAGGGCGTCTTCCGGGGAGCTGTTTTTT. This encodes CASSSLPGTSGRASSGELFF.